This is a list of T cell receptor beta chains from one sample in a study of spatial heterogeneity in lung cancer. Each CDR3 protein is one row after TCRdb ran MiXCR on the 5' RACE reads. This sample has around 19,000 distinct CDR3 sequences, with 15% to 20% found just once. This specimen consisted of PBMCs, obtained at surgery. These receptors were obtained from a male donor with early-stage non-small cell lung cancer. Both conserved end residues are part of each CDR3. Fields, in order: CDR3 DNA, CDR3 protein, CDR3 length, clone size, V gene, J gene, D gene. A D gene is named only where the DNA matches it firmly. For some rows the clone size is stated as once, few or many, or as a class when expanded; others skip it.

CDR3 DNA: TGTGCCAGCAGTCCGATGGACGGTGACTATGGCTACACCTTC
CDR3 protein: CASSPMDGDYGYTF
CDR3 length: 14
clone size: NA
V gene: TRBV27
J gene: TRBJ1-2
D gene: NA

CDR3 DNA: TGTGCCAGCAGCGTAGGGGCGTACTCCTACGAGCAGTACTTC
CDR3 protein: CASSVGAYSYEQYF
CDR3 length: 14
clone size: NA
V gene: TRBV9
J gene: TRBJ2-7
D gene: NA

CDR3 DNA: TGTGCCAGCAGCTTAGGGCAGGGGAGAAACTATGGCTACACCTTC
CDR3 protein: CASSLGQGRNYGYTF
CDR3 length: 15
clone size: medium-sized
V gene: TRBV7-9
J gene: TRBJ1-2
D gene: NA

CDR3 DNA: TGTGCCTGGAGTGCCGGACAGGGCGTCCTTGGTGAGCAGTACTTC
CDR3 protein: CAWSAGQGVLGEQYF
CDR3 length: 15
clone size: NA
V gene: TRBV30
J gene: TRBJ2-7
D gene: TRBD1

CDR3 DNA: TGTGCCAGCAGTTTAATCCTGGAGCAGTACTTC
CDR3 protein: CASSLILEQYF
CDR3 length: 11
clone size: NA
V gene: TRBV12-3/TRBV12-4
J gene: TRBJ2-7
D gene: NA

CDR3 DNA: TGCGCCAGCAGCTTCCAGGGGAGCCACGAGCAGTACTTC
CDR3 protein: CASSFQGSHEQYF
CDR3 length: 13
clone size: many
V gene: TRBV5-1
J gene: TRBJ2-7
D gene: NA

CDR3 DNA: TGTGCCAGCAACTCCGGGACCCCCGCCGGGCCCTACGAGCAGTACTTC
CDR3 protein: CASNSGTPAGPYEQYF
CDR3 length: 16
clone size: few
V gene: TRBV27
J gene: TRBJ2-7
D gene: NA

CDR3 DNA: TGTGCCAGCAGTTTTTCCCCTGAAGCTTTCTTT
CDR3 protein: CASSFSPEAFF
CDR3 length: 11
clone size: NA
V gene: TRBV12-3/TRBV12-4
J gene: TRBJ1-1
D gene: NA

CDR3 DNA: TGTGCCAGCAGCTTAGAGGGGCAGCCAAACACTGAAGCTTTCTTT
CDR3 protein: CASSLEGQPNTEAFF
CDR3 length: 15
clone size: many
V gene: TRBV7-2
J gene: TRBJ1-1
D gene: NA

CDR3 DNA: TGTGCCAGCAGCACCAACAATGAGCAGTTCTTC
CDR3 protein: CASSTNNEQFF
CDR3 length: 11
clone size: few
V gene: TRBV9
J gene: TRBJ2-1
D gene: NA

CDR3 DNA: TGTGCCAGCAGTTTAGCTAGCACAGATACGCAGTATTTT
CDR3 protein: CASSLASTDTQYF
CDR3 length: 13
clone size: few
V gene: TRBV12-3/TRBV12-4
J gene: TRBJ2-3
D gene: NA

CDR3 DNA: TGTGCCAGCAGCTCCAGGACAGCCATGAACACTGAAGCTTTCTTT
CDR3 protein: CASSSRTAMNTEAFF
CDR3 length: 15
clone size: NA
V gene: TRBV7-9
J gene: TRBJ1-1
D gene: NA

CDR3 DNA: TGTGCCAGCAGCCAAGAATATAGCGGGACAAAGCAGTTCTTC
CDR3 protein: CASSQEYSGTKQFF
CDR3 length: 14
clone size: few
V gene: TRBV3-1
J gene: TRBJ2-1
D gene: TRBD2

CDR3 DNA: TGTGCCAGTAGTCGGACAGGGGAAGGAAGTGAAAAACTGTTTTTT
CDR3 protein: CASSRTGEGSEKLFF
CDR3 length: 15
clone size: many
V gene: TRBV19
J gene: TRBJ1-4
D gene: TRBD1

CDR3 DNA: TGTGCCAGCAGCAGACTAGGAGGTATAGATGAGCAGTTCTTC
CDR3 protein: CASSRLGGIDEQFF
CDR3 length: 14
clone size: many
V gene: TRBV7-6
J gene: TRBJ2-1
D gene: NA

CDR3 DNA: TGCAGCGTAAGCCTTACGACCGGGGAGCTGTTTTTT
CDR3 protein: CSVSLTTGELFF
CDR3 length: 12
clone size: NA
V gene: TRBV29-1
J gene: TRBJ2-2
D gene: NA

CDR3 DNA: TGTGCCAGCAACGGGCAGACTAACACTGAAGCTTTCTTT
CDR3 protein: CASNGQTNTEAFF
CDR3 length: 13
clone size: NA
V gene: TRBV12-3/TRBV12-4
J gene: TRBJ1-1
D gene: NA

CDR3 DNA: TGTGCCAGCACCCATAGCGATGAGCAGTTCTTC
CDR3 protein: CASTHSDEQFF
CDR3 length: 11
clone size: NA
V gene: TRBV12-3/TRBV12-4
J gene: TRBJ2-1
D gene: NA

CDR3 DNA: TGTGCCAGCAGGATTGGGGCTGAAGCTTTCTTT
CDR3 protein: CASRIGAEAFF
CDR3 length: 11
clone size: NA
V gene: TRBV2
J gene: TRBJ1-1
D gene: NA

CDR3 DNA: TGTGCCTGGAGTGTAGGACAAGAGACCCAGTACTTC
CDR3 protein: CAWSVGQETQYF
CDR3 length: 12
clone size: few
V gene: TRBV30
J gene: TRBJ2-5
D gene: NA